This TCR beta chain was sequenced in a study of T cells expressing NK-cell markers. Overall study findings and caveats: Dominant NKG2C+ clonotype frequencies of roughly 1.0-7.5% of CD8+ T cells were measured in over 5 donors. One observes that, in a handful of donors, these clonotypes were also the leading ones within the CD3+CD56-NKG2C+ fraction. Whether expanded NKG2C+ T cell clones recognized HCMV stayed uncertain.

Germline V lookup: CDR1 DFQATT, CDR2 SNEGSKA (reference sequence). CDR3 length: 15 amino acids. On this clonotype itself: What it recognizes is unknown.

TCRdb re-called the 5' RACE reads and catalogs CDR3 proteins one per entry, DNA excluded. Recorded for this sample: about 460,000 distinct CDR3 sequences. Sequenced material: blood T cells: a sorted CD56 or NKG2C T cell subset, CD4+ or CD8+ T cells, or bulk PBMC T cells (not recorded which). The chain employs TRBV20-1 and TRBJ2-7. The clonotype was recovered from a woman in her forties or fifties in good health. CDR3 sequence: CSARDPLAGWGEQYF.